These 14 T cell receptor beta chains were all obtained from the same sample, sequenced in a study of cytomegalovirus exposure and HLA in healthy donors. Profiling relied on immunoSEQ multiplex PCR, and the TCRdb table lists in-frame clones only, not all of them. The sample holds about 110,000 clones, roughly 90% seen once. Sequenced: PBMCs. The receptors come from a woman between 18 and 30 years old in good health and CMV-seronegative.

The V gene is TRBV7-2, the J gene TRBJ2-3; a possible D gene is TRBD2 (6 bases). The CDR3 consists of 12 residues. Germline V gene lookup returns CDR1 SGHTA and CDR2 FQGNSA. Trimming pared 7 bases from V and 5 bases from J, leaving 10 bases between. The CDR3 DNA reads as TGTGCCAGCACCCCCGGGAGAGATACGCAGTATTTT. Encoded protein: CASTPGRDTQYF. The complete variable domain, with remaining parts taken from reference TRBV7-2 and TRBJ2-3, reads GAGVSQSPSNKVTEKGKDVELRCDPISGHTALYWYRQSLGQGLEFLIYFQGNSAPDKSGLPSDRFSAERTGGSVSTLTIQRTQQEDSAVYLCASTPGRDTQYFGPGTRLTVL.

This clone was counted once. V gene TRBV2 combines with J gene TRBJ1-2, with D perhaps matching TRBD1 (5 bases). CDR1 and CDR2 (germline): SNHLY, FYNNEI. Trimming took off 4 bases at V and 4 bases at J, with 16 bases between the two ends. This CDR3 comprises 15 residues. The DNA of the CDR3 is TGTGCCAGCAGTGTACGGAGGGGAGGATCCTATGGCTACACCTTC. This codes for CASSVRRGGSYGYTF.

J is TRBJ1-2 and V is TRBV9, with D unclear. V was shortened by 0 bases and J by 4 bases, with 16 bases between the two germline ends. Germline CDR1 and CDR2: SGDLS and YYNGEE. This CDR3 region has 16 residues. The CDR3 nucleotides are TGTGCCAGCAGCGTAGGTCCGTGCTACTGGTCCTATGGCTACACCTTC. It codes for CASSVGPCYWSYGYTF.

V and J are TRBV7-9 and TRBJ2-1, with 10 positions matching TRBD2. This CDR3 is built from 13 residues. With V trimmed by 5 bases and J by 8 bases, 3 bases remained unmatched. Looked up from germline, CDR1 is SEHNR and CDR2 is FQNEAQ (reference sequence). CDR3 DNA sequence: TGTGCCAGCAGCCCTAGCGGGGGAGATGAGCAGTTCTTC. It translates to CASSPSGGDEQFF.

The chain couples TRBV29-1 to TRBJ1-4, with 7 bases matching TRBD1. Trimming removed 6 bases from V and 6 bases from J; junction bases left unmatched: 7. The CDR3 has 13 residues. Germline lookup yields CDR1 SQVTM and CDR2 ANQGSEA. The CDR3 DNA reads TGCAGCGTCGGAACAGGGGACTATGAAAAACTGTTTTTT. Protein sequence: CSVGTGDYEKLFF.

The chain is built from TRBV7-2 and TRBJ1-5; 8 bases map to TRBD1. Germline CDR1 SGHTA, CDR2 FQGNSA. V lost 3 bases, J lost 3 bases, and 7 bases stayed unmatched. CDR3 length: 16 residues. The CDR3 coding sequence is TGTGCCAGCAGCTTCTTGGGGACAGGAGTCAATCAGCCCCAGCATTTT. The encoded protein is CASSFLGTGVNQPQHF.

This rearrangement joins TRBV5-1 to TRBJ1-1, with D perhaps matching TRBD1 (5 bases). With 4 bases removed from V and 4 bases from J, the gap between germline ends came to 11 bases. Germline V gives CDR1 SGHRS, CDR2 YFSETQ. The CDR3 is 13 residues long. The CDR3 coding sequence is TGCGCCAGCAGCCTGGCAGGGTTCACTGAAGCTTTCTTT. It encodes CASSLAGFTEAFF.

This clone was recorded once. The chain employs TRBV27 and TRBJ2-5; 10 bases line up with TRBD2. The germline CDR1 and CDR2 sequences are MNHEY and SMNVEV (reference sequence). V lost 3 bases to trimming and J lost 5 bases; unmatched junction nucleotides: 9. The CDR3 covers 16 residues. CDR3 nucleotide sequence: TGTGCCAGCAGTTTCAGGAAGCGGGGGGGCCGGGAGACCCAGTACTTC. Its protein product is CASSFRKRGGRETQYF.

This clone was seen a few times. The chain combines TRBV18 with TRBJ1-4, with TRBD1 identical over 8 bases. Germline-derived CDR1 and CDR2 are KGHSH and LQKENI. The V segment lost 3 bases and the J segment 5 bases; nucleotides outside the gene matches: 2. The CDR3 totals 14 residues. The CDR3 region is CASSPDRVNEKLFF. The CDR3 nucleotides are TGTGCCAGCTCACCGGACAGGGTAAATGAAAAACTGTTTTTT. The full variable domain, its missing parts supplied by reference TRBV18 and TRBJ1-4, is NAGVMQNPRHLVRRRGQEARLRCSPMKGHSHVYWYRQLPEEGLKFMVYLQKENIIDESGMPKERFSAEFPKEGPSILRIQQVVRGDSAAYFCASSPDRVNEKLFFGSGTQLSVL.

This chain joins TRBV9 and TRBJ2-1; TRBD1 matches at 9 bases. This CDR3 region has 16 residues. Per germline, CDR1 SGDLS and CDR2 YYNGEE. The ends lost 6 bases at V and 7 bases at J; junction bases unmatched: 14. The CDR3 region is CASKLTGTGPRNEQFF. The CDR3, as DNA: TGTGCCAGCAAATTAACGGGGACAGGGCCTAGGAATGAGCAGTTCTTC. The full variable domain, its missing parts supplied by reference TRBV9 and TRBJ2-1, is DSGVTQTPKHLITATGQRVTLRCSPRSGDLSVYWYQQSLDQGLQFLIQYYNGEERAKGNILERFSAQQFPDLHSELNLSSLELGDSALYFCASKLTGTGPRNEQFFGPGTRLTVL.

The CDR3 DNA reads as TGTGCCAGCAGCCCCCGGACTAGCGGGAGTGTACCGACCTACGAGCAGTACTTC. Translation gives CASSPRTSGSVPTYEQYF. The chain joins TRBV7-9 to TRBJ2-7; 13 bases fit TRBD2. Germline lookup yields CDR1 SEHNR and CDR2 FQNEAQ (reference sequence). This CDR3 is 18 amino acids long. After removal of 5 bases from V and 2 bases from J, the junction contained 12 bases not matched to a gene.

For the CDR3, the DNA is TGTGCCAGCAGCCGGAAGAGGGTTTACGAGCAGTACTTC. It codes for CASSRKRVYEQYF. The genes are TRBV14 and TRBJ2-7, with D perhaps matching TRBD2 (5 bases). V was cut by 4 bases and J by 4 bases, with 11 bases left in between. The CDR3 consists of 13 residues. The germline V gene has CDR1 SGHDN and CDR2 FVKESK. Full variable domain (rest looked up from reference TRBV14 and TRBJ2-7): EAGVTQFPSHSVIEKGQTVTLRCDPISGHDNLYWYRRVMGKEIKFLLHFVKESKQDESGMPNNRFLAERTGGTYSTLKVQPAELEDSGVYFCASSRKRVYEQYFGPGTRLTVT.

This rearrangement joins TRBV28 to TRBJ2-5, with D possibly matching TRBD2 (6 bases). CDR1 is MDHEN, CDR2 SYDVKM, per germline. V was trimmed by 10 bases and J by 1 base, leaving 19 bases between them. The CDR3 loop spans 15 amino acids. The CDR3 reads CATRHSGRFQETQYF. CDR3 DNA: TGTGCCACACGCCATAGCGGTAGATTCCAAGAGACCCAGTACTTC.

The chain links TRBV14 to TRBJ2-3; 13 nucleotides align to TRBD2. CDR1 is SGHDN and CDR2 is FVKESK in the germline V gene. The CDR3 length is 18 residues. Trimming took 6 bases from V and 0 from J; bases not matched to a gene: 9. The CDR3 sequence: CASSRLAGGLYSTDTQYF. The CDR3 DNA follows: TGTGCCAGCAGTCGACTAGCGGGGGGACTATATAGCACAGATACGCAGTATTTT. Full variable domain (rest looked up from reference TRBV14 and TRBJ2-3): EAGVTQFPSHSVIEKGQTVTLRCDPISGHDNLYWYRRVMGKEIKFLLHFVKESKQDESGMPNNRFLAERTGGTYSTLKVQPAELEDSGVYFCASSRLAGGLYSTDTQYFGPGTRLTVL.